The next 30 T cell receptor beta chains were all read from a single sample in a study of CD8 T cells in ankylosing spondylitis. Overall study results and limits: What seemed typical of ankylosing spondylitis blood was a TCR beta motif built from roughly eight highly homologous variants.

TCRdb reanalysed the 5' RACE reads using MiXCR and keeps one entry per CDR3 protein. Counted here are hundreds of thousands of distinct CDR3 sequences, 12% occurring once; the ten biggest clones make up 0.51%. Their target antigens are unknown. The sequenced sample consisted of blood, either unsorted or a sorted T cell fraction (not recorded which). These receptors were taken from a male donor with ankylosing spondylitis.

This clonotype was seen more than once but under ten times. The V gene is TRBV10-3, the J gene TRBJ2-5; D is perhaps TRBD1 or TRBD2 (5 bases each). V shed 6 bases and J shed 1 base, with 18 bases lying between them. Per the germline V gene, CDR1 is ENHRY and CDR2 is SYGVKD. CDR3 size: 16 residues. The CDR3 coding sequence is TGTGCCATCAGCGCCGAACTTAGGGGAGTCCAAGAGACCCAGTACTTC. It specifies CAISAELRGVQETQYF.

This clonotype occurred many times. The chain couples TRBV20-1 to TRBJ2-7, with 11 bases aligning to TRBD2. The CDR3 covers 14 residues. V lost 4 bases and J lost 7; bases outside the gene matches: 9. Germline V gives CDR1 DFQATT, CDR2 SNEGSKA (reference sequence). DNA for the CDR3: TGCAGTGCTATACCACTAGCGGGAGTTGGGGAGCAGTACTTC. This codes for CSAIPLAGVGEQYF.

This clonotype was recorded at least ten times. The CDR3, as DNA: TGTGCCATCAGTGCCCGGACTAGCGGGAGTGACGAGCAGTACTTC. Its translation: CAISARTSGSDEQYF. The gene calls are TRBV10-3 and TRBJ2-7, with 13 nucleotides matching TRBD2. With 4 bases clipped from V and 5 bases from J, the junction kept 5 bases outside the gene matches. CDR3 size: 15 residues. The germline gives CDR1 ENHRY, CDR2 SYGVKD.

This clonotype was seen repeatedly, ten times or more. Written as DNA, the CDR3 is TGTGCCAGCAGCTTAGCGGGAGAGGGAACAGATACGCAGTATTTT. Translated: CASSLAGEGTDTQYF. The V call is TRBV7-2, the J call TRBJ2-3; perhaps TRBD2 as D (5 bases). Germline V gene sequence: CDR1 SGHTA, CDR2 FQGNSA. This CDR3 is 15 amino acids long. The germline V and J ends were trimmed by 0 bases and 3 bases, with 10 bases remaining between them.

V is TRBV29-1 and J is TRBJ2-7, with TRBD2 matching over 7 bases. J gave up 4 bases and V 4 bases, and 7 bases lay outside the gene matches. Looked up from germline, CDR1 is SQVTM and CDR2 is ANQGSEA. The CDR3 is 13 amino acids. CDR3 residues: CSVAGGSLYEQYF. CDR3 coding DNA: TGCAGCGTTGCAGGCGGGAGCCTGTACGAGCAGTACTTC.

This clonotype was counted ten times or more. CDR3 nucleotide sequence: TGCAGTGCCAGTGCAATGGGACAGGGAGGTGGAGGCTACACCTTC. It yields the protein CSASAMGQGGGGYTF. The chain employs TRBV20-1 and TRBJ1-2, with 9 bases that match TRBD1. This CDR3 is built from 15 residues. Germline assignment: CDR1 DFQATT and CDR2 SNEGSKA (reference sequence). J gave up 8 bases and V 6 bases, and 16 bases lay outside the gene matches.

This chain links TRBV6-5 with TRBJ2-5; 8 bases map to TRBD2. V lost 0 bases, J lost 5 bases, and 17 bases stayed unmatched. The CDR3 runs to 19 residues. Germline V gene data show CDR1 as MNHEY and CDR2 as SVGAGI. CDR3 protein: CASSYSIVSGTFNPETQYF. In DNA form, the CDR3 reads TGTGCCAGCAGTTACTCCATAGTTAGCGGGACGTTTAATCCGGAGACCCAGTACTTC.

This clonotype was seen at least ten times. V gene TRBV27 combines with J gene TRBJ1-2; the D gene is possibly TRBD1 (5 bases). Germline values: CDR1 MNHEY, CDR2 SMNVEV (reference sequence). V was pared by 5 bases and J by 4 bases, with 11 bases between. The CDR3 runs to 13 residues. The CDR3 loop reads CASSPRGAYGYTF. The CDR3, as DNA: TGTGCCAGCAGTCCCCGTGGGGCCTATGGCTACACCTTC.

This rearrangement joins TRBV9 to TRBJ2-1; 9 nucleotides align to TRBD2. Germline values: CDR1 SGDLS, CDR2 YYNGEE. There are 17 residues in the CDR3. V shed 4 bases, J shed 8 bases, and the junction held 16 bases outside the gene matches. The CDR3 coding sequence is TGTGCCAGCAGCTCCCGGAGGAGCGGGGGGTCCATCGATGAGCAGTTCTTC. This gives the protein CASSSRRSGGSIDEQFF.

The rearrangement joins TRBV18 to TRBJ2-1; a possible D gene is TRBD2 (7 bases). The V end was cut by 2 bases, the J end by 6 bases, with 11 bases between. The CDR3 contains 14 residues. The germline gives CDR1 KGHSH, CDR2 LQKENI. The CDR3 DNA reads as TGTGCCAGCTCACCAAGCGCGGGGGCCAATGAGCAGTTCTTC. Protein: CASSPSAGANEQFF.

V is TRBV5-1 and J is TRBJ2-7; no clear D. The CDR3 has 15 amino acids. In germline, CDR1 is SGHRS, CDR2 YFSETQ. The V gene lost 0 bases and the J gene lost 6 bases, with 16 bases spanning the gap. This CDR3 is CASSLAVLSWGEQYF. CDR3 nucleotides: TGCGCCAGCAGCTTGGCCGTGCTCTCATGGGGCGAGCAGTACTTC.

The table lists this clonotype with many counts. This chain uses TRBV11-2 with TRBJ2-1, with D tentatively TRBD2 (5 bases). V lost 4 bases and J lost 10, with 17 bases in between. Germline V lookup: CDR1 SGHAT, CDR2 FQNNGV. The CDR3 has 14 amino acids. In nucleotides, the CDR3 is TGTGCCAGCAGCTCCCTCCGGTGGAGAGGGGAGCAGTTCTTC. Residues: CASSSLRWRGEQFF.

This chain uses TRBV7-2 with TRBJ1-1; TRBD1 is a possible D gene (5 bases). Deletions cut 1 base from V and 5 bases from J, with 14 bases between. Germline V gene data show CDR1 as SGHTA and CDR2 as FQGNSA. The CDR3 is 15 residues long. In DNA, the CDR3 is TGTGCCAGCAGCTTAGAAGGCAGGCGGGGGACTGAAGCTTTCTTT. Amino acids: CASSLEGRRGTEAFF.

The chain recombines TRBV20-1 with TRBJ2-1; 8 bases agree with TRBD1. The CDR3 has 14 amino acids. Trimming removed 1 base from V and 4 bases from J; junction bases left unmatched: 3. Germline values: CDR1 DFQATT, CDR2 SNEGSKA (reference sequence). The CDR3 DNA follows: TGCAGTGCTAGAGTCCAGGGGGCTTACAATGAGCAGTTCTTC. This encodes CSARVQGAYNEQFF.

The chain combines TRBV20-1 with TRBJ1-1, with D unresolved. CDR3 length: 14 amino acids. Per the germline V gene, CDR1 is DFQATT and CDR2 is SNEGSKA (reference sequence). V lost 1 base and J 10 bases, leaving 19 bases between the germline ends. CDR3 nucleotides: TGCAGTGCTAGAGTTCCGAACGGACCACCCGTAGCTTTCTTT. Residues: CSARVPNGPPVAFF.

The gene calls are TRBV20-1 and TRBJ2-2, with D unresolved. Per germline, CDR1 DFQATT and CDR2 SNEGSKA (reference sequence). This CDR3 comprises 14 residues. V dropped 2 bases and J dropped 2 bases, with 9 bases sitting between them. In DNA form, the CDR3 reads TGCAGTGCTAGACGGCTACTCAACACCGGGGAGCTGTTTTTT. This gives the protein CSARRLLNTGELFF.

This clonotype was detected ten times or more. The chain combines TRBV15 with TRBJ2-7; 8 positions agree with TRBD2. CDR3 length: 15 amino acids. V shed 1 base and J 2 bases; nucleotides not matched to a gene: 4. Germline CDR1 and CDR2: LNHNV and YYDKDF (reference sequence). CDR3 sequence (DNA): TGTGCCACCAGCAGAGCGAGTAGCGGGACCTACGAGCAGTACTTC. Translation: CATSRASSGTYEQYF. Variable domain in full (rest from reference TRBV15 and TRBJ2-7): DAMVIQNPRYQVTQFGKPVTLSCSQTLNHNVMYWYQQKSSQAPKLLFHYYDKDFNNEADTPDNFQSRRPNTSFCFLDIRSPGLGDTAMYLCATSRASSGTYEQYFGPGTRLTVT.

The table lists this clonotype with a few counts. This rearrangement joins TRBV19 to TRBJ2-2; D is perhaps TRBD2 (6 bases). There are 17 residues in the CDR3. V was pared by 3 bases and J by 1 base, with 15 bases between. Germline CDR1 LNHDA, CDR2 SQIVND (reference sequence). The CDR3 sequence is CASSIPQRRENTGELFF. The CDR3 region has the DNA TGTGCCAGTAGTATCCCTCAGCGGAGGGAGAACACCGGGGAGCTGTTTTTT.

The V and J genes are TRBV6-4 and TRBJ2-2; 8 bases agree with TRBD1. In germline, CDR1 is MRHNA, CDR2 SNTAGT. This CDR3 has 14 amino acids. The J segment lost 4 bases and the V segment lost 6 bases, leaving 4 bases of the junction unmatched. Here the CDR3 reads CASRPQGATGELFF. The CDR3 DNA is TGTGCCAGCAGACCCCAGGGGGCCACCGGGGAGCTGTTTTTT.

The chain couples TRBV10-2 to TRBJ2-2; 8 bases agree with TRBD1. CDR3 length equals 13 residues. V lost 4 bases, J lost 6 bases, and 1 base stayed unmatched. The germline V gene encodes CDR1 WSHSY and CDR2 SAAADI. The CDR3 nucleotides read TGCGCCAGCAGTGCGACAGGGGCCGGGGAGCTGTTTTTT. This codes for CASSATGAGELFF.

This clonotype was seen ten or more times. The CDR3 coding sequence is TGCAGTGCTAACAGGGACAGGGCGTTTGTCACAGATACGCAGTATTTT. As protein: CSANRDRAFVTDTQYF. This sequence joins TRBV20-1 and TRBJ2-3; 9 nucleotides align to TRBD1. The V segment lost 4 bases and the J segment 2 bases; nucleotides outside the gene matches: 10. The CDR3 covers 16 residues. Germline lookup yields CDR1 DFQATT and CDR2 SNEGSKA (reference sequence).

This clonotype appeared many times. The chain combines TRBV5-1 with TRBJ2-1; D gene ambiguous. The CDR3 is 12 amino acids. Germline CDR1 reads SGHRS; CDR2 reads YFSETQ. Trimming removed 0 bases at V and 8 bases at J, with 6 bases between. CDR3 DNA: TGCGCCAGCAGCTTGGCACTGGATGAGCAGTTCTTC. Its protein is CASSLALDEQFF.

This clonotype came up a few times. The V gene is TRBV28, the J gene TRBJ2-2; D is unresolved. Trimming shortened V by 3 bases and J by 0 bases, and 17 bases separated the two germline ends. Per the germline V gene, CDR1 is MDHEN and CDR2 is SYDVKM. This CDR3 spans 18 amino acids. CDR3 amino acids: CASSLTDSKIANTGELFF. As DNA, the CDR3 is TGTGCCAGCAGTTTGACTGACTCTAAAATCGCGAACACCGGGGAGCTGTTTTTT.

V and J are TRBV5-1 and TRBJ1-3; no clear D gene. CDR1 and CDR2 (germline): SGHRS, YFSETQ. V lost 0 bases and J 0 bases, leaving 7 bases between the germline ends. The CDR3 consists of 15 residues. The CDR3 DNA reads as TGCGCCAGCAGCTTGGGGGCCGACTCTGGAAACACCATATATTTT. Its protein is CASSLGADSGNTIYF.

This chain uses TRBV7-2 with TRBJ2-1; D uncertain. This CDR3 is 14 amino acids long. Trimming took 2 bases from V and 6 from J, leaving 11 bases between them. Germline CDR1 and CDR2: SGHTA and FQGNSA. Here the CDR3 DNA reads TGTGCCAGCAGCTTATATAGAACAGTCAATGAGCAGTTCTTC. This sequence encodes CASSLYRTVNEQFF.

This clonotype has a count of ten or more. The chain links TRBV18 to TRBJ2-2; 7 nucleotides align to TRBD1. Per germline, CDR1 KGHSH and CDR2 LQKENI. The CDR3 sequence is 15 residues long. Trimming removed 6 bases from V and 5 bases from J; junction bases left unmatched: 9. Written as DNA, the CDR3 is TGTGCCAGCTCCATCGGGACAGCGGTAACCGGGGAGCTGTTTTTT. It yields the protein CASSIGTAVTGELFF.

This clonotype was counted between two and nine times. The J gene is TRBJ1-5, the V gene TRBV28; a possible D gene is TRBD1 (6 bases). The CDR3 has 17 amino acids. Germline V gene data show CDR1 as MDHEN and CDR2 as SYDVKM. The V and J ends lost 2 bases and 3 bases respectively, with 17 bases between them. The CDR3 region has the DNA TGTGCCAGCAGTTTAGGGGCCGGCAGGGGTCCCAATCAGCCCCAGCATTTT. Translation: CASSLGAGRGPNQPQHF.

This clonotype was seen ten or more times. The rearrangement joins TRBV6-6 to TRBJ2-1, with no clear D. Looked up from germline, CDR1 is MNHNY and CDR2 is SVGAGI (reference sequence). Between the trimmed V and J ends, which lost 7 bases and 5 bases, there was a span of 9 bases. This CDR3 is 12 amino acids long. Here the CDR3 reads CASKGWNNEQFF. The CDR3 nucleotides are TGTGCCAGCAAGGGCTGGAACAATGAGCAGTTCTTC.

A few counts support this clonotype. V and J are TRBV7-9 and TRBJ2-4; no clear D. V was clipped by 5 bases and J by 2 bases, with 7 bases between them. The CDR3 has 13 residues. Germline V CDR1 and CDR2: SEHNR, FQNEAQ (reference sequence). CDR3 DNA sequence: TGTGCCAGCAGCCCGGTGTCCAAAAACATTCAGTACTTC. It codes for CASSPVSKNIQYF.

This clonotype was observed at least ten times. CDR3 residues: CASSLLTGGGDTQYF. As DNA, the CDR3 is TGTGCCAGCAGTTTATTGACAGGGGGCGGGGATACGCAGTATTTT. The chain combines TRBV28 with TRBJ2-3; TRBD1 matches 10 bases. The CDR3 is 15 residues long. With V trimmed by 1 base and J by 6 bases, 4 bases remained unmatched. Germline lookup yields CDR1 MDHEN and CDR2 SYDVKM.